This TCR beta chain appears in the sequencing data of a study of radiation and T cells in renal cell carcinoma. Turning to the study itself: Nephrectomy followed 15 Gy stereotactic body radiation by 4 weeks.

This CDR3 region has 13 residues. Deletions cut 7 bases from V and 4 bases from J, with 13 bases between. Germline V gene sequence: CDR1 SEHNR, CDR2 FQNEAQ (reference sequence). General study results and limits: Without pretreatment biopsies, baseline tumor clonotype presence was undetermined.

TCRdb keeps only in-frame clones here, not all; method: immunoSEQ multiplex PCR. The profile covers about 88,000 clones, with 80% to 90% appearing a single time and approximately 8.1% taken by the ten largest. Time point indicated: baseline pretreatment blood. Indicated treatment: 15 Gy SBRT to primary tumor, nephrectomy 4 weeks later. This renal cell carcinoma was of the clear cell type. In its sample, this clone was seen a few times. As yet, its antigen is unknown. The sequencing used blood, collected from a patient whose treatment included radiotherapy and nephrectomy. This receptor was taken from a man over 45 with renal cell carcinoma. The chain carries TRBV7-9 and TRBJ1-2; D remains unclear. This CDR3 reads CASTKGFGYGYTF. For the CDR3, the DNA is TGTGCCAGCACAAAGGGCTTTGGCTATGGCTACACCTTC.